Shown below are 32 T cell receptor beta chains from a single sample sequenced in a study of T cells in Graves' hyperthyroidism and ophthalmopathy. TCR beta CDR3 regions were amplified from RNA transcripts. The primer set for the first-round RT-PCR of the TCR CDR3 was HTBI. TCRdb reprocessed the multiplex PCR reads via MiXCR and lists one record per CDR3 protein. This table has 400,000 to 500,000 distinct CDR3 sequences, approximately 15% appearing once. Sequenced: blood. These TCRs come from a woman under 30 with Graves' hyperthyroidism.

This clonotype was seen at least ten times. This chain uses TRBV10-3 with TRBJ1-6, with D possibly being TRBD1 (6 bases). V lost 6 bases to trimming and J lost 7 bases, with 10 bases between them. The CDR3 is 13 amino acids. Germline loops: CDR1 ENHRY, CDR2 SYGVKD. The CDR3 bases are TGTGCCATCAGCCGCGGGGGCAATTCACCCCTCCACTTT. This encodes CAISRGGNSPLHF.

The sample holds many counts of this clonotype. This chain uses TRBV24-1 with TRBJ2-7, with TRBD1 as a possible D gene (6 bases). Between the trimmed V and J ends, which lost 2 bases and 2 bases, there was a span of 9 bases. This CDR3 comprises 14 residues. Germline CDR1 is KGHDR and CDR2 is SFDVKD. In nucleotides, the CDR3 is TGTGCCACCAGTGATTGGGACACACCCTACGAGCAGTACTTC. Translated, it gives CATSDWDTPYEQYF.

This clonotype was observed many times. The chain combines TRBV30 with TRBJ2-1; D is perhaps TRBD1 (6 bases). Germline assignment: CDR1 GTSNPN and CDR2 SVGIG (reference sequence). CDR3 size: 11 residues. Between the trimmed V and J ends, which lost 5 bases and 10 bases, there was a span of 12 bases. The CDR3 protein is CAWSPQGEQFF. The CDR3, as DNA: TGTGCCTGGTCCCCGCAGGGGGAGCAGTTCTTC.

J is TRBJ2-7 and V is TRBV27; no reliable D call. The length of the CDR3 is 13 residues. The V gene's germline CDR1 is MNHEY and CDR2 SMNVEV (reference sequence). The germline V and J ends were trimmed by 5 bases and 4 bases, with 12 bases remaining between them. DNA of the CDR3: TGTGCCAGCAGTGATCGAAGGTTTTACGAGCAGTACTTC. It yields the protein CASSDRRFYEQYF.

This clonotype was seen at least ten times. The V and J genes are TRBV5-1 and TRBJ1-4, with D possibly matching TRBD1 (5 bases). Germline V CDR1 and CDR2: SGHRS, YFSETQ. The V end lost 5 bases, the J end lost 6 bases, and 11 bases lay between the germline ends. This CDR3 has 13 residues. CDR3 nucleotide sequence: TGCGCCAGCAGTCGTGGGGGGGATGAAAAACTGTTTTTT. Amino acid sequence: CASSRGGDEKLFF.

The chain recombines TRBV5-1 with TRBJ2-1, with D possibly being TRBD1 (6 bases). The end of the DNA is better explained by TRBJ2-7, so the J call may be wrong. CDR3 length equals 17 residues. CDR1 SGHRS and CDR2 YFSETQ come from the germline V gene. This CDR3 is CASSPGPARGIDNEQYV. CDR3 bases: TGCGCCAGCAGCCCAGGCCCGGCCAGGGGTATCGACAATGAGCAGTACGTC.

This clonotype was seen many times. V gene TRBV6-1 combines with J gene TRBJ2-2; 7 nucleotides match TRBD2. The CDR3 loop spans 16 amino acids. The J segment lost 1 base and the V segment lost 5 bases, leaving 7 bases of the junction unmatched. Germline CDR1 reads MNHNS; CDR2 reads SASEGT. CDR3 sequence reads: CASSPIAGGNTGELFF. DNA of the CDR3: TGTGCCAGCAGTCCGATAGCGGGTGGGAACACCGGGGAGCTGTTTTTT.

This clonotype was found many times. This rearrangement joins TRBV12-3 or TRBV12-4 to TRBJ1-2, with TRBD1 matching over 8 bases. There are 16 residues in the CDR3. The J segment lost 4 bases and the V segment lost 5 bases, leaving 12 bases of the junction unmatched. The CDR3: CASSPAGGARGYGYTF. CDR3 nucleotide sequence: TGTGCCAGCAGTCCAGCAGGGGGCGCGAGGGGCTATGGCTACACCTTC.

This clonotype has just a few counts. As DNA, the CDR3 is TGTGCCAGCAGCTTGGGGGGCCCGGGAAAGAACACTGAAGCTTTCTTT. Protein: CASSLGGPGKNTEAFF. The V gene is TRBV5-4, the J gene TRBJ1-1; D perhaps matches TRBD1 (5 bases). Trimming cost V 0 bases and J 1 base, with 13 bases left between them. Per germline, CDR1 SGHNT and CDR2 YYREEE (reference sequence). The CDR3 has 16 amino acids.

This clonotype was counted between two and nine times. The chain employs TRBV20-1 and TRBJ2-2, with D unclear. The CDR3 has 14 amino acids. Trimming took 2 bases from V and 3 from J, leaving 10 bases between them. Per germline, CDR1 DFQATT and CDR2 SNEGSKA (reference sequence). For the CDR3, the DNA is TGCAGTGCTAGAAGCCATAGGGACACCGGGGAGCTGTTTTTT. Its protein is CSARSHRDTGELFF.

Ten or more counts support this clonotype. The gene calls are TRBV11-3 and TRBJ2-3; 8 nucleotides agree with TRBD1. CDR1 is SGHNT, CDR2 YENEEA, per germline. V lost 3 bases to trimming and J lost 2 bases; unmatched junction nucleotides: 10. The CDR3 is 17 amino acids. The DNA of the CDR3 is TGTGCCAGCAGCTTCAAACGCGACAGGGGAGACACAGATACGCAGTATTTT. Translating gives CASSFKRDRGDTDTQYF.

The chain recombines TRBV7-9 with TRBJ2-2, with D perhaps matching TRBD2 (6 bases). This CDR3 region has 16 residues. CDR1 is SEHNR and CDR2 is FQNEAQ in the germline V gene (reference sequence). V lost 5 bases to trimming and J lost 1 base, with 14 bases between them. This chain's CDR3 is CASSARGTRNTGELFF. CDR3 DNA sequence: TGTGCCAGCAGCGCCCGGGGGACTCGGAACACCGGGGAGCTGTTTTTT. The whole variable domain, remainder taken from reference TRBV7-9 and TRBJ2-2, is DTGVSQNPRHKITKRGQNVTFRCDPISEHNRLYWYRQTLGQGPEFLTYFQNEAQLEKSRLLSDRFSAERPKGSFSTLEIQRTEQGDSAMYLCASSARGTRNTGELFFGEGSRLTVL.

In this sample, this clonotype turned up many times. The chain uses TRBV10-3 and TRBJ1-2; weak D call: TRBD1 (5 bases). V gave up 6 bases and J gave up 7 bases, with 18 bases separating them. This CDR3 has 14 residues. Per the germline V gene, CDR1 is ENHRY and CDR2 is SYGVKD. This chain's CDR3 is CAIRSVTGEGGYTF. The CDR3 DNA is TGTGCCATCAGGAGCGTTACGGGGGAAGGTGGCTACACCTTC.

This clonotype has a count of ten or more. The chain has TRBV12-3 or TRBV12-4 and TRBJ1-4; D remains unclear. V was cut by 1 base and J by 0 bases, with 6 bases left in between. This CDR3 region has 15 residues. DNA of the CDR3: TGTGCCAGCAGTTTAGGAGGGACAACTAATGAAAAACTGTTTTTT. It codes for CASSLGGTTNEKLFF.

This clonotype was seen a handful of times. CDR3 coding DNA: TGCAGCGTTGGACTAGCGGGGATCGGTGAGCAGTTCTTC. Translating gives CSVGLAGIGEQFF. The chain employs TRBV29-1 and TRBJ2-1, with 11 bases fitting TRBD2. V shed 4 bases and J 9 bases; nucleotides not matched to a gene: 5. The germline CDR1 and CDR2 sequences are SQVTM and ANQGSEA. CDR3 length equals 13 residues.

This clonotype showed up just a few times. With a much larger clone just one base away, this may be a read error. The CDR3 DNA follows: TGTGCCAGCAGTGAAGCGCTTAGAAACACCATATATTTT. It yields the protein CASSEALRNTIYF. This chain links TRBV2 with TRBJ1-3; unclear D gene. Germline CDR1 SNHLY, CDR2 FYNNEI. CDR3 size: 13 residues. The V end was cut by 0 bases, the J end by 5 bases, with 5 bases between.

This clonotype was observed at least ten times. J is TRBJ2-2 and V is TRBV29-1; 8 bases line up with TRBD1. Germline-derived CDR1 and CDR2 are SQVTM and ANQGSEA. V lost 4 bases and J lost 0; bases outside the gene matches: 10. This CDR3 comprises 17 residues. CDR3 protein: CSVGRTGSLSNTGELFF. CDR3 sequence (DNA): TGCAGCGTTGGTAGGACAGGGTCCCTATCGAACACCGGGGAGCTGTTTTTT.

The chain recombines TRBV7-9 with TRBJ1-6; D is ambiguous. The germline V gene has CDR1 SEHNR and CDR2 FQNEAQ (reference sequence). The CDR3 sequence is 11 residues long. Trimming removed 3 bases at V and 8 bases at J, with 2 bases between. Here the CDR3 reads CASSFDSPLHF. In DNA, the CDR3 is TGTGCCAGCAGCTTTGATTCACCCCTCCACTTT.

The table lists this clonotype with many counts. The rearrangement joins TRBV29-1 to TRBJ2-1; 15 bases match TRBD2. V shed 6 bases, J shed 8 bases, and the junction held 5 bases outside the gene matches. The CDR3 has 14 amino acids. The germline CDR1 and CDR2 sequences are SQVTM and ANQGSEA. CDR3 loop: CSVPGLAGGYEQFF. In DNA form, the CDR3 reads TGCAGCGTCCCGGGACTAGCGGGGGGCTATGAGCAGTTCTTC.

This clonotype occurred many times. V usage is TRBV11-2 and J usage is TRBJ1-1; 9 bases map to TRBD1. Germline-derived CDR1 and CDR2 are SGHAT and FQNNGV. J lost 5 bases, V lost 4 bases, and 8 bases had no gene match. CDR3 length: 15 amino acids. The CDR3 nucleotides read TGTGCCAGCAGCTCAGCCGGACAGGGGAGGACTGAAGCTTTCTTT. Translating it yields CASSSAGQGRTEAFF.

The sample holds a few counts of this clonotype. V gene TRBV4-1 combines with J gene TRBJ2-1, with 8 bases fitting TRBD2. V shed 5 bases, J shed 10 bases, and the junction held 10 bases outside the gene matches. CDR3 size: 14 residues. Germline V CDR1 and CDR2: MGHRA, YSYEKL. CDR3 sequence reads: CASSTSVTSVEQFF. CDR3 bases: TGCGCCAGCAGCACCTCCGTGACTAGCGTGGAGCAGTTCTTC.

J is TRBJ2-1 and V is TRBV5-1; D tentatively reads TRBD1 or TRBD2 (5 bases each). The CDR3 contains 15 residues. CDR1 and CDR2 from the germline V gene are SGHRS and YFSETQ. Trimming removed 6 bases at V and 5 bases at J, with 18 bases between. The CDR3 reads CASTDGGTRNNEQFF. In nucleotides, the CDR3 is TGCGCCAGCACCGATGGGGGTACCCGAAACAATGAGCAGTTCTTC.

As concerns this clonotype: A read error may explain this, as a much larger clone is one base away. The rearrangement links TRBV7-6 to TRBJ2-2; 9 bases are a match to TRBD2. The CDR3 has 17 residues. Germline assignment: CDR1 SGHVS and CDR2 FNYEAQ. CDR3 sequence (DNA): TGTGCCAGCAGCCGATCCAGCCTAGCGGGGAACACCGGGGACCTGTTTTTT. This sequence encodes CASSRSSLAGNTGDLFF.

This clonotype was observed many times. The V gene is TRBV5-1, the J gene TRBJ2-7; 14 positions match TRBD2. J was trimmed by 7 bases and V by 4 bases; bases with no gene match: 4. Germline V gene lookup returns CDR1 SGHRS and CDR2 YFSETQ. This CDR3 contains 14 residues. The CDR3 loop reads CASSPGTSGSEQYV. The CDR3, as DNA: TGCGCCAGCAGCCCGGGGACTAGCGGGAGTGAGCAGTACGTC.

This clonotype has ten or more counts. The chain recombines TRBV30 with TRBJ1-1; D is possibly TRBD1 (5 bases). V lost 8 bases and J lost 2, with 12 bases in between. The length of the CDR3 is 12 residues. The germline V gene has CDR1 GTSNPN and CDR2 SVGIG (reference sequence). CDR3 nucleotides: TGTGCCGCCTGGGGCGGAAACACTGAAGCTTTCTTT. Amino acid sequence: CAAWGGNTEAFF.

This clonotype appeared many times. This chain uses TRBV11-2 with TRBJ2-4, with a tentative D call TRBD1 (5 bases). Germline lookup yields CDR1 SGHAT and CDR2 FQNNGV. V was pared by 5 bases and J by 10 bases, with 12 bases between. CDR3 size: 12 residues. CDR3 nucleotides: TGTGCCAGCAGCCCCCGTCCAGGGATTCAGTACTTC. This encodes CASSPRPGIQYF. The full variable domain, in which reference TRBV11-2 and TRBJ2-4 provide the parts outside the CDR3, is EAGVAQSPRYKIIEKRQSVAFWCNPISGHATLYWYQQILGQGPKLLIQFQNNGVVDDSQLPKDRFSAERLKGVDSTLKIQPAKLEDSAVYLCASSPRPGIQYFGAGTRLSVL.

This clonotype came up many times. The rearrangement joins TRBV9 to TRBJ2-2; no firm D call. CDR3 size: 16 residues. Deletions cut 0 bases from V and 6 bases from J, with 15 bases between. The V gene's germline CDR1 is SGDLS and CDR2 YYNGEE. Here the CDR3 reads CASSVARLINPGELFF. CDR3 nucleotides: TGTGCCAGCAGCGTAGCCAGGCTTATCAACCCCGGGGAGCTGTTTTTT. The full variable domain, its missing parts supplied by reference TRBV9 and TRBJ2-2, is DSGVTQTPKHLITATGQRVTLRCSPRSGDLSVYWYQQSLDQGLQFLIQYYNGEERAKGNILERFSAQQFPDLHSELNLSSLELGDSALYFCASSVARLINPGELFFGEGSRLTVL.

The table lists this clonotype with many counts. As DNA, the CDR3 is TGTGCCACCATGTCGCCGAACACCGGGGAGCTGTTTTTT. It yields the protein CATMSPNTGELFF. The chain couples TRBV24-1 to TRBJ2-2; the D is unclear. Per germline, CDR1 KGHDR and CDR2 SFDVKD. Trimming left V 8 bases short and J 0 bases short, with 6 bases between. The CDR3 is 13 amino acids.

V is TRBV29-1 and J is TRBJ1-2, with 12 bases matching TRBD1. The CDR3 has 18 residues. V lost 4 bases, J lost 4 bases, and 16 bases stayed unmatched. The germline V gene has CDR1 SQVTM and CDR2 ANQGSEA. The CDR3 nucleotides are TGCAGCGTTGCCTGGGCCCGGGACAGGGGGCGGTTCGGCTATGGCTACACCTTC. Encoded protein: CSVAWARDRGRFGYGYTF.

This clonotype has only a few counts. The V gene is TRBV9, the J gene TRBJ1-6, with 9 nucleotides matching TRBD1. Germline V gene data show CDR1 as SGDLS and CDR2 as YYNGEE. The CDR3 extends over 14 amino acids. Trimming removed 9 bases from V and 6 bases from J; junction bases left unmatched: 7. DNA for the CDR3: TGTGCCATCCCCCAGGACAGGGGTAATTCACCCCTCCACTTT. Translated, it gives CAIPQDRGNSPLHF.

The rearrangement joins TRBV5-6 to TRBJ1-2, with D unclear. With 3 bases removed from V and 6 bases from J, the gap between germline ends came to 15 bases. CDR3 length: 14 residues. Germline CDR1 and CDR2: SGHDT and YYEEEE. In nucleotides, the CDR3 is TGTGCCAGCAGCTCTAGGACCTTAAAGGATGGCTACACCTTC. Protein product: CASSSRTLKDGYTF.

There are a few counts of this clonotype. The genes are TRBV4-2 and TRBJ1-5; D is possibly TRBD1 (5 bases). V was shortened by 0 bases and J by 6 bases, with 9 bases between the two germline ends. The CDR3 is made up of 14 amino acids. Germline V lookup: CDR1 LGHNA, CDR2 YNFKEQ. CDR3 loop: CASSQDGGAQPQHF. Written as DNA, the CDR3 is TGTGCCAGCAGCCAAGACGGGGGAGCTCAGCCCCAGCATTTT.